A selection of T cell receptor beta chains follows, all from one sample in a study of CD8+ T cells in alopecia areata. The table came from immunoSEQ multiplex PCR; TCRdb's copy has only in-frame clones and leaves some out. This table has 200,000 or so clones, more than 45% appearing once. The material sequenced was CD4+ T cells sorted from blood, taken at week 0. The receptors stem from a human donor with alopecia areata. The CDR3 runs from the conserved cysteine through the conserved F or W. D genes are given only for firm matches. A row's size may be missing; if present it is once, few, many or a size class.

D gene	V gene	J gene	clone size	CDR3 protein	CDR3 DNA
NA	TRBV6-1	TRBJ2-2	NA	CASGPPGELFF	TGTGCCAGCGGTCCCCCCGGGGAGCTGTTTTTT
TRBD2	TRBV29-1	TRBJ2-2	NA	CSVVGAGDRTGELFF	TGCAGCGTTGTAGGGGCGGGAGATCGGACCGGGGAGCTGTTTTTT
NA	TRBV6-5	TRBJ1-1	NA	CASRPLEYTEAFF	TGTGCCAGCAGACCCCTTGAGTACACTGAAGCTTTCTTT
TRBD2	TRBV30	TRBJ2-1	NA	CAWNPSGGYNEQFF	TGTGCCTGGAATCCCAGCGGGGGTTACAATGAGCAGTTCTTC
NA	TRBV4-1	TRBJ2-2	NA	CASSQVWRKTGELFF	TGCGCCAGCAGCCAAGTGTGGAGGAAGACCGGGGAGCTGTTTTTT
NA	TRBV29-1	TRBJ2-2	medium-sized	CSVERQSPGELFF	TGCAGCGTGGAGAGACAATCCCCCGGGGAGCTGTTTTTT
TRBD2	TRBV2	TRBJ2-5	NA	CASSKRGETQYF	TGTGCCAGCAGTAAGCGGGGTGAGACCCAGTACTTC
NA	TRBV15	TRBJ2-3	NA	CATSRDKGADTQYF	TGTGCCACCAGCAGAGATAAGGGAGCAGATACGCAGTATTTT
TRBD1	TRBV6-4	TRBJ1-2	NA	CASRRTGEGGYTF	TGTGCCAGCAGAAGGACAGGGGAAGGAGGCTACACCTTC
TRBD2	TRBV6-5	TRBJ2-1	NA	CASSPGLVPNEQFF	TGTGCCAGCAGCCCGGGACTAGTTCCGAATGAGCAGTTCTTC